This TCR beta chain was captured in a study of CD8+ T cells in alopecia areata (dated 2018 in TCRdb). Background for the entire study: Treated patients were enrolled in an open-label pilot trial of oral tofacitinib, 5 to 10 mg twice daily, for moderate-to-severe alopecia areata. Patients stayed on tofacitinib for 6 to 18 months and then had 6 months of follow-up off drug so that delayed response and recurrence could be assessed. The SALT score, which quantifies the percentage of affected scalp surface area, was used to measure disease severity in treated patients. To study T cell clonal expansion in alopecia areata, the researchers applied high-throughput TCRbeta sequencing to both the C3H/HeJ mouse model and human patients. Scalp tissue and sorted CD4+ and CD8+ peripheral blood T cells from patchy and totalis/universalis alopecia areata patients and from healthy controls were covered by human TCRbeta sequencing. Biopsies were taken from tofacitinib-treated patients at baseline and at 4 and 24 weeks of treatment, and a later scalp biopsy was taken in several of the tofacitinib-treated patients. Scalp clonality was compared across normal scalp (n=4), patchy alopecia areata scalp (n=8), and alopecia totalis/universalis scalp (n=8). The RNA source kit depended on sample type: the PAXgene miRNA kit for fixed scalp, the miRNeasy kit for PBMCs, and the RNeasy kit for mouse skin. TCRbeta CDR3 regions were amplified by immunoSEQ multiplex PCR using 35 Vbeta forward and 13 Jbeta reverse primers.

Study-level results and caveats: During tofacitinib treatment, many expanded lesional clones remained in scalp and blood, and this persistence may partly explain relapse after treatment is stopped. Tofacitinib significantly decreased scalp clonality and the number of expanded CD8+ clones among the top 100 scalp clones. Shared TCR sequences between patients were less evident than in mice, which may be partly attributable to HLA diversity in the patient population. Because the treated cohort was small and had only one nonresponder, larger studies are needed to examine links between baseline CD8+ expansion and response. Unlike mouse skin, where gammadelta T cells dominate, normal human skin contains resident alphabeta T cells that get sequenced too, which complicates analysis of the scalp TCR repertoire. Compared with normal scalp, lesional scalp, particularly in alopecia totalis/universalis, had higher clonality and more expanded CD8+ clones, which suggests antigenic drive.

The time point label, as the study defines it: more than three weeks on oral tofacitinib. The sample's treatment or condition label is to be understood as: oral pan-JAK inhibitor, 5-10 mg twice daily. Peripheral blood and lesional scalp punch biopsies were obtained from patients with alopecia areata. PBMCs were separated by density centrifugation and stained for CD3, CD4 and CD8, after which CD4+ and CD8+ T cells were sorted on a FACSAria. The library was produced with the immunoSEQ multiplex PCR assay. To provide template for TCR sequencing, every sample had RNA extracted and reverse transcribed into cDNA. SuperScript III was used for first-strand cDNA synthesis, primed with a 2:1 mix of oligo-dT and random hexamers. A synthetic immune receptor repertoire was used to assess amplification bias, and residual bias was removed computationally. From the authors' description of their analysis: Raw reads were preprocessed for error removal, and CDR3 was defined according to IMGT conventions as running from the conserved cysteine to phenylalanine. Clonality was computed as 1 minus the Shannon entropy, with the entropy normalized by log2 of the number of productive unique TCRs. Whether each scalp clone was CD4 or CD8 was inferred by checking scalp TCRbeta sequences against the CD4 and CD8 repertoires from sorted blood. Not all clones reach the TCRdb copy of this immuneACCESS table, which keeps in-frame sequences only. Checked studies attribute under half of the gap to unresolved V genes and leave the rest unexplained. That table gives V, J and clone size, and the DNA gave D and trimming. The sample yields about 190,000 clones; roughly three fifths were counted once. The top ten clonotypes cover approximately 0.7% of the sample.

This clone was counted a single time. The antigen it recognizes is unknown. No base quality information exists; no much larger clone differs at one position. Relative to germline, V is 7 bases shorter and J is 5 bases shorter, with 12 bases between their ends. In the germline V gene, CDR1 corresponds to SNHLY and CDR2 to FYNNEI. Spanning cysteine to phenylalanine, the CDR3 consists of 13 amino acids. Left in the record is the CDR3 DNA by itself, 39 bases read in frame from the first base. This receptor was taken from a human donor with alopecia areata. The chain employs TRBV2 and TRBJ2-1; no confident D gene assignment can be made. This material consisted of CD4+ T cells sorted from blood, taken at week 4, from a patient treated with tofacitinib. The sequenced DNA is TGTGCCAGCATGTTGAACGGTAACAATGAGCAGTTCTTC. This translates into CASMLNGNNEQFF.